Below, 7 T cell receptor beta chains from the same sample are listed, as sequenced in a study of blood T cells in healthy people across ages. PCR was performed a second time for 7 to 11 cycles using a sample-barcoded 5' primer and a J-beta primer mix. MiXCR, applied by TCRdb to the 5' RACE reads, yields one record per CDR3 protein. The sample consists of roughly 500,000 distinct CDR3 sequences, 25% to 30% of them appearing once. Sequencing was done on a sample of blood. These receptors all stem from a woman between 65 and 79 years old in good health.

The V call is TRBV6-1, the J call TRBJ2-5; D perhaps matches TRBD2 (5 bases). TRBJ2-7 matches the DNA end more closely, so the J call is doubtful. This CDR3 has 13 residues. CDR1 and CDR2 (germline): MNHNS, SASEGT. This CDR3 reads CASSGGYSYEQYF. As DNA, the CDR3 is TGTGCCAGCAGTGGCGGGTACTCCTACGAGCAGTACTTC.

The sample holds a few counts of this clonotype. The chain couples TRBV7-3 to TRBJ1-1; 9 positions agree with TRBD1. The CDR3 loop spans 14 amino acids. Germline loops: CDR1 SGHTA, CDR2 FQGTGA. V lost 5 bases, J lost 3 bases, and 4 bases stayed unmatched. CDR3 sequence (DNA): TGTGCCAGCAGCCAAACAGGGGGCCACACTGAAGCTTTCTTT. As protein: CASSQTGGHTEAFF.

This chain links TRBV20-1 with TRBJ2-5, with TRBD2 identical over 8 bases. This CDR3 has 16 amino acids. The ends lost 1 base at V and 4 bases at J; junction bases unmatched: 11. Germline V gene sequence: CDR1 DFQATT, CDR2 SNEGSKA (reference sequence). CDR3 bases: TGCAGTGCTAGAGGTAAACGGGGGACTAGGGGAGAGACCCAGTACTTC. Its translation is CSARGKRGTRGETQYF.

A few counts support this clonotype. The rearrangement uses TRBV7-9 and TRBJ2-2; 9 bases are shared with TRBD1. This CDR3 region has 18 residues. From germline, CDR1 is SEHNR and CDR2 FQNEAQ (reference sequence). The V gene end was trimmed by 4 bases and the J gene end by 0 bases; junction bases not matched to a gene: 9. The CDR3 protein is CASSSTSRQGANTGELFF. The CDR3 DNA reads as TGTGCCAGCAGCTCAACCTCCCGACAGGGGGCGAACACCGGGGAGCTGTTTTTT.

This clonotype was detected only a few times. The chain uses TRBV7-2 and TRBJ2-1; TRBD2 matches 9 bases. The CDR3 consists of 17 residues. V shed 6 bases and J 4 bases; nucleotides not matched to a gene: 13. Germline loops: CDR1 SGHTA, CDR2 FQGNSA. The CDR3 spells CASRRPSGDLGYNEQFF. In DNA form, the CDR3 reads TGTGCCAGCAGAAGGCCTAGCGGGGACCTCGGGTACAATGAGCAGTTCTTC.

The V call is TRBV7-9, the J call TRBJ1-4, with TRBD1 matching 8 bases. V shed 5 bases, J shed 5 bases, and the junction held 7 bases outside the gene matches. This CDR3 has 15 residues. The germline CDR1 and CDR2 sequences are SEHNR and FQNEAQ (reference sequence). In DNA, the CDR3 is TGTGCCAGCAGCGACCGGGGACAGGTGAATGAAAAACTGTTTTTT. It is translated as CASSDRGQVNEKLFF.

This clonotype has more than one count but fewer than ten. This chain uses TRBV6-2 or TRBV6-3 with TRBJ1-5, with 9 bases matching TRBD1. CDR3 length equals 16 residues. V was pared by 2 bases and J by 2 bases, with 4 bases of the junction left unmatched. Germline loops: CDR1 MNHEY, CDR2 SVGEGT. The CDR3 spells CASSYAGQGGNQPQHF. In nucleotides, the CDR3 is TGTGCCAGCAGTTACGCGGGACAGGGTGGCAATCAGCCCCAGCATTTT.